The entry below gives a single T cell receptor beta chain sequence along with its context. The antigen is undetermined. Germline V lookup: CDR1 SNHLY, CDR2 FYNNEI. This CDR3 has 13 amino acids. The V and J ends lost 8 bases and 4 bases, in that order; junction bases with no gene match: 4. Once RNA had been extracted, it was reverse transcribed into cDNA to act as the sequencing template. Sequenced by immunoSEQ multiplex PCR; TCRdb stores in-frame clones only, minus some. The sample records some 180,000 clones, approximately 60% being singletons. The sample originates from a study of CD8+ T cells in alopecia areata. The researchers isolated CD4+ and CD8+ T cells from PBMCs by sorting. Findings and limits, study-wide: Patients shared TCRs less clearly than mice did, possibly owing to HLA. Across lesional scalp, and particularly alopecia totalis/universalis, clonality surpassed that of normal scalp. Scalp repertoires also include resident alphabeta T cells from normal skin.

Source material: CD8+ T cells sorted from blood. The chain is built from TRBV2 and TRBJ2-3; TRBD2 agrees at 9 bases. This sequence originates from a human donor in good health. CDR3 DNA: TGTGCCAGCGTGGGACTAGCCGCAGATACGCAGTATTTT. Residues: CASVGLAADTQYF. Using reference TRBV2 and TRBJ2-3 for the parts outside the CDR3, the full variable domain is EPEVTQTPSHQVTQMGQEVILRCVPISNHLYFYWYRQILGQKVEFLVSFYNNEISEKSEIFDDQFSVERPDGSNFTLKIRSTKLEDSAMYFCASVGLAADTQYFGPGTRLTVL.